The TCR beta chain described here comes from a study of blood T cell repertoires in COVID-19. The wider study: Donors in the United States, Italy and Spain gave samples during acute or convalescent COVID-19.

The assay was immunoSEQ multiplex PCR, and TCRdb's table has in-frame clones only and misses some. The table includes 400,000 to 450,000 clones, roughly nine tenths detected once. Participant-reported clinical history was the basis for cohort assignment. V shed 3 bases, J shed 7 bases, and the junction held 6 bases outside the gene matches. This CDR3 contains 17 residues. Germline V gene lookup returns CDR1 KGHSH and CDR2 LQKENI. The chain joins TRBV18 to TRBJ2-1, with 16 bases fitting TRBD2. This TCR came from a man aged 30 to 45 who had recovered from COVID-19. The material sequenced was PBMCs or T cells enriched from blood (not recorded which). CDR3 protein: CASSPGTSGRARNEQFF. Here the CDR3 DNA reads TGTGCCAGCTCACCCGGGACTAGCGGGAGGGCCCGGAATGAGCAGTTCTTC.